This T cell receptor (beta chain) is drawn from a study of blood T cell repertoires in COVID-19. Study background: COVID-19 samples, acute and convalescent, were from the United States, Italy and Spain. Nucleic acid was either cDNA or gDNA, and it came from T cells, B-cell-depleted T cells, or PBMCs.

In the study's own analysis: Reference gene primer amplification gave estimated nucleated cell counts. Produced via immunoSEQ multiplex PCR; TCRdb's table is partial and in-frame only. V and J calls and clone size are given by that table; D and trimming were obtained from the DNA. Among approximately 130,000 clones listed, approximately 77% were seen once. This CDR3 has 14 residues. Trimming pared 3 bases from V and 3 bases from J, leaving 11 bases between. Germline CDR1 and CDR2: MDHEN and SYDVKM. Sequencing was performed on peripheral blood. The receptor was isolated from a human donor in a cohort sampled during active COVID-19. The V and J genes are TRBV28 and TRBJ1-2; perhaps TRBD1 as D (5 bases). The CDR3 loop is CASSFPRADYGYTF. The DNA for the CDR3 is TGTGCCAGCAGTTTCCCCAGGGCGGACTATGGCTACACCTTC.